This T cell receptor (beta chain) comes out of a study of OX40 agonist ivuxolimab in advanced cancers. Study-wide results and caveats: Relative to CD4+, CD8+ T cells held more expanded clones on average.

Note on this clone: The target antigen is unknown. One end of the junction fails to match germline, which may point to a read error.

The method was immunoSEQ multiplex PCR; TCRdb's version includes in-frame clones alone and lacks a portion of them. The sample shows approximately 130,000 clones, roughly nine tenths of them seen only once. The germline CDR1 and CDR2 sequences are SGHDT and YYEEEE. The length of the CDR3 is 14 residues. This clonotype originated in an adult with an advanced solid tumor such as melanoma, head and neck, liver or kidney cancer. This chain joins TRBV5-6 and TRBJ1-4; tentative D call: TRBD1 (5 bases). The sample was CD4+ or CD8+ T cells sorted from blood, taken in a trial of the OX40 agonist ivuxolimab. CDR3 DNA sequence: TGTGCCAGCAGTTTGGGATCGGGGGAAGAAAAACTGTTTTTT. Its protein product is CASSLGSGEEKLFF.